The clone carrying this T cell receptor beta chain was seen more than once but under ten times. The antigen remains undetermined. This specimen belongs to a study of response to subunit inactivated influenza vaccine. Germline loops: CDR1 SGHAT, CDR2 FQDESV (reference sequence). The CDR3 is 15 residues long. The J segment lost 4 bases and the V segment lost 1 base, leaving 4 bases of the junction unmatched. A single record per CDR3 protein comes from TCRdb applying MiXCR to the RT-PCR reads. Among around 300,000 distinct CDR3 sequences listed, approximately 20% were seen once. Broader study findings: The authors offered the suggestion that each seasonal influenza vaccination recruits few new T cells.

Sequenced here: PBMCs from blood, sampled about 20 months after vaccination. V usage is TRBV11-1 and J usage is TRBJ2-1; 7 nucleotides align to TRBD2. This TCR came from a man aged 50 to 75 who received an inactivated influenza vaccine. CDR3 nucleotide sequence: TGTGCCAGCAGCTTAGGTGGGACTAAATACAATGAGCAGTTCTTC. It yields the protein CASSLGGTKYNEQFF.